This T cell receptor beta chain emerged from a study of T-cell reconstitution after alpha-beta-depleted transplantation in children. Study-level points and caveats: Approximately two months post-transplant, alpha-beta T cells reportedly originated from several hundred expanded graft clones. Most T-cell counts and diversity one year after the transplant came from T cells that were newly produced.

This clonotype showed up just a few times. Its matching antigen is unknown. This CDR3 comprises 15 residues. V gave up 4 bases and J gave up 4 bases, with 18 bases separating them. The germline gives CDR1 SGHRS, CDR2 YFSETQ. Library preparation (for TCRbeta) was performed with unique molecular identifiers. TCRdb analysed the PCR reads with MiXCR anew, one entry per CDR3 protein. Of approximately 800,000 distinct CDR3 sequences in the sample, 15% to 20% were seen once. The sequenced sample was PBMCs, mostly from graft donor cells, obtained 360 days after TCRalphabeta/CD19-depleted stem cell transplant. This TCR was recovered from a male patient under 18 who had a stem cell transplant for acute lymphoblastic leukemia, so the T cells may come from the graft donor. The J gene is TRBJ2-7, the V gene TRBV5-1; D assignment may be TRBD1 or TRBD2 (6 bases each). The CDR3 is CASSADKGGGYEQYF. The DNA of the CDR3 is TGCGCCAGCAGCGCCGATAAAGGGGGAGGTTACGAGCAGTACTTC.